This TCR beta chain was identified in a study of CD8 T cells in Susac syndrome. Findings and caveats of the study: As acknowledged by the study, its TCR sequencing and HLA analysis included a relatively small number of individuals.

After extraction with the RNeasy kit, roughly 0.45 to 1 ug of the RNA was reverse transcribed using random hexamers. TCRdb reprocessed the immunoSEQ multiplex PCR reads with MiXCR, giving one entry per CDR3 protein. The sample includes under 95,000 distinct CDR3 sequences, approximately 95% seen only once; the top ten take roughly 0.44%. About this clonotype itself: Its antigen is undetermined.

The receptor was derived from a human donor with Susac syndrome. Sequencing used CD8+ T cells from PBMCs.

The CDR3 loop reads CASSPWDRDYEQYF. The DNA of the CDR3 is TGTGCCAGCAGCCCTTGGGACAGGGACTACGAGCAGTACTTC. The chain combines TRBV14 with TRBJ2-7, with 9 bases that match TRBD1. The germline gives CDR1 SGHDN, CDR2 FVKESK. Trimming at V came to 4 bases and at J to 3 bases, leaving 4 bases not matched to a gene. The CDR3 loop spans 14 amino acids.